This TCR beta chain derives from a study of shared clonotypes between healthy human individuals. The CDR3 consists of 11 residues. Germline CDR1 is SGHNT and CDR2 is YYREEE (reference sequence). CD8 cells classed as naive were CD45RO-negative and positively selected for CCR7, excluding terminally differentiated effector memory CD45RA+ cells. As processed by the authors: Filtering of immunoSEQ junctional sequences could not match full-length read filtering. Profiled with immunoSEQ multiplex PCR; TCRdb holds only in-frame clones, not every one. V, J and clone size were drawn from that table, and D and trimming were deduced from the DNA. The top ten hold 24% of the sample, which has almost 700,000 clones, roughly nine tenths seen once. On this clone itself: A read error may produce the germline difference seen at one junction end.

V usage is TRBV5-4 and J usage is TRBJ1-3; D perhaps matches TRBD1 (5 bases). Sequenced material: naive CD8+ T cells sorted from blood. This receptor was identified in a man under 40 in good health. CDR3: CASSSVRDWAF. DNA for the CDR3: TGTGCCAGCAGCTCAGTGAGGGACTGGGCTTTT.